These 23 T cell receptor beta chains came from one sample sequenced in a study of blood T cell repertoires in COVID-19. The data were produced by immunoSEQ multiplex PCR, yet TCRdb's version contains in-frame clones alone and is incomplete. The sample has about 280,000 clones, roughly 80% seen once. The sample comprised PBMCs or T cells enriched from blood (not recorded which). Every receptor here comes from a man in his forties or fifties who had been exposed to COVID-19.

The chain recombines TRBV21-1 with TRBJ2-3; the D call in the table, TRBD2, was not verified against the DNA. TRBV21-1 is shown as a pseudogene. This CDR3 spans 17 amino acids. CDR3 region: CASSKVLAALETDTQYF. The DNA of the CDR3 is TGTGCCAGCAGCAAAGTTCTAGCCGCACTAGAGACAGATACGCAGTATTTT.

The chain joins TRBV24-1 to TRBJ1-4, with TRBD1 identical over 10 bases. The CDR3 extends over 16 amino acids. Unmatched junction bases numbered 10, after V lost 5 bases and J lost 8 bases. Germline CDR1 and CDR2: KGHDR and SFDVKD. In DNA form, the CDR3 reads TGTGCCACCAGTGTATCAGGGACAGGGGATGAGGAAAAACTGTTTTTT. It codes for CATSVSGTGDEEKLFF.

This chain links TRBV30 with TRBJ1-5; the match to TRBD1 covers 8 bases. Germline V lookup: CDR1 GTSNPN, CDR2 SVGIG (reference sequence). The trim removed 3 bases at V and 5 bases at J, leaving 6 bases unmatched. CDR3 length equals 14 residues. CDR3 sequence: CAWRTGEGDQPQHF. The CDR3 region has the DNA TGTGCCTGGAGGACAGGGGAGGGGGATCAGCCCCAGCATTTT.

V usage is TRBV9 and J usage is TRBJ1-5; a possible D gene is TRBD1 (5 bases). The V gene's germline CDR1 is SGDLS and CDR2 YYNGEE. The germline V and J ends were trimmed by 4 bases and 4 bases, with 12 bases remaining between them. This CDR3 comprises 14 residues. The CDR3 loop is CASSQGPLNQPQHF. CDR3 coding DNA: TGTGCCAGCAGCCAGGGTCCCCTAAATCAGCCCCAGCATTTT.

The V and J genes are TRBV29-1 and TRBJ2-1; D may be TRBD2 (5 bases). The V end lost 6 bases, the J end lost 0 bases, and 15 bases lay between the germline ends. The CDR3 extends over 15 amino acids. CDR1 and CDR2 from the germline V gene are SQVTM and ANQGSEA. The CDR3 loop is CSVRAGTSSYNEQFF. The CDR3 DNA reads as TGCAGCGTCCGTGCAGGTACTAGCTCCTACAATGAGCAGTTCTTC.

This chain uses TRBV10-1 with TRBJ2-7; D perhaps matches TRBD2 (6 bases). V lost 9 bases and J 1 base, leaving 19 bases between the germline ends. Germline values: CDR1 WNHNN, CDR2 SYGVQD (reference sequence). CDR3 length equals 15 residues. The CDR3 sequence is CASGPPGAESYEQYF. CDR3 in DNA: TGCGCCAGTGGGCCTCCGGGAGCGGAATCCTACGAGCAGTACTTC.

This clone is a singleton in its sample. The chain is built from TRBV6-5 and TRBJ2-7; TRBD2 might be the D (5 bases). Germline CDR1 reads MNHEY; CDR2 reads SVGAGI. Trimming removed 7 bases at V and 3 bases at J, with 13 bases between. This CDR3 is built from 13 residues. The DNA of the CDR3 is TGTGCCAGCACTCTAACGGGGTACTACGAGCAGTACTTC. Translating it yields CASTLTGYYEQYF.

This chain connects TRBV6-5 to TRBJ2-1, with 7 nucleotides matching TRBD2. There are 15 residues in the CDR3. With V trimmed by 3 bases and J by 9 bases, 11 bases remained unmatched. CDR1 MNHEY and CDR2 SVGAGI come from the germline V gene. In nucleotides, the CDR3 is TGTGCCAGCAGTTATCGCAGCGGGACGACGTCTGAGCAGTTCTTC. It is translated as CASSYRSGTTSEQFF.

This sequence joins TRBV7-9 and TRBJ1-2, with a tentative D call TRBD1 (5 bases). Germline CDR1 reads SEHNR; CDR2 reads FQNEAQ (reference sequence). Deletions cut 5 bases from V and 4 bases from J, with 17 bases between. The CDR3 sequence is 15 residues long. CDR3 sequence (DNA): TGTGCCAGCAGCCCGACGGGGGTGTCCGTCTATGGCTACACCTTC. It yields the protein CASSPTGVSVYGYTF.

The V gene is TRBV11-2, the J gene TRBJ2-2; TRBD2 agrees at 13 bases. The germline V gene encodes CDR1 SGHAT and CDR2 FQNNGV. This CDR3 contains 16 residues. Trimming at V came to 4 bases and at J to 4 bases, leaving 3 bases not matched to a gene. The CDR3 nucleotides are TGTGCCAGCAGCTCACTAGCGGGAGGGGGCACCGGGGAGCTGTTTTTT. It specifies CASSSLAGGGTGELFF.

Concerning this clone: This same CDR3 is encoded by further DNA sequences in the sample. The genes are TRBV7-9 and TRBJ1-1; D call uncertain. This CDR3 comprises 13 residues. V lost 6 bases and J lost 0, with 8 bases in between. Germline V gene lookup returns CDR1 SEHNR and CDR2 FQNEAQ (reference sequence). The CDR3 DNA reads TGTGCCAGCAGTCTTTCAGTGAACACTGAAGCTTTCTTT. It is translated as CASSLSVNTEAFF.

Written as DNA, the CDR3 is TGTGCCAGCGGACCGGGAGAAGGGAGTGAGCAGTTCTTC. It yields the protein CASGPGEGSEQFF. The rearrangement uses TRBV6-5 and TRBJ2-1, with a possible D match to TRBD2 (6 bases). This CDR3 has 13 residues. Trimming pared 8 bases from V and 9 bases from J, leaving 17 bases between. The germline CDR1 and CDR2 sequences are MNHEY and SVGAGI.

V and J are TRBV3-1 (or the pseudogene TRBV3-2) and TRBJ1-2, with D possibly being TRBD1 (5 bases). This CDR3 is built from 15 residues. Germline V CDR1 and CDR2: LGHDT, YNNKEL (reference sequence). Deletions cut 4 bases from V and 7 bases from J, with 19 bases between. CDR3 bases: TGTGCCAGCAGCCTCCTGGACACTTTCGGGAGTGGCTACACCTTC. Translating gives CASSLLDTFGSGYTF.

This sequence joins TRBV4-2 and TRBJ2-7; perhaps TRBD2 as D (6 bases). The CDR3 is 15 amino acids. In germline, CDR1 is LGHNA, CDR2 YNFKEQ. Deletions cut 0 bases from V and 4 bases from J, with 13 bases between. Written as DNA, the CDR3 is TGTGCCAGCAGCCAAGAAGGGACTTGGACGTACGAGCAGTACTTC. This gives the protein CASSQEGTWTYEQYF.

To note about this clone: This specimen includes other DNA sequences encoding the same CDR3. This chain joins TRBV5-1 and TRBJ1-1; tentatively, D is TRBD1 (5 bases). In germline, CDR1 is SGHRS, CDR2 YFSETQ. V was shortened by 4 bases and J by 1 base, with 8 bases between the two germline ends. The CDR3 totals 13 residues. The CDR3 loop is CASSPGGNTEAFF. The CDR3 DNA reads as TGCGCCAGCAGCCCGGGGGGGAACACTGAAGCTTTCTTT. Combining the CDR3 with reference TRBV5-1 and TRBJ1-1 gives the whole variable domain KAGVTQTPRYLIKTRGQQVTLSCSPISGHRSVSWYQQTPGQGLQFLFEYFSETQRNKGNFPGRFSGRQFSNSRSEMNVSTLELGDSALYLCASSPGGNTEAFFGQGTRLTVV.

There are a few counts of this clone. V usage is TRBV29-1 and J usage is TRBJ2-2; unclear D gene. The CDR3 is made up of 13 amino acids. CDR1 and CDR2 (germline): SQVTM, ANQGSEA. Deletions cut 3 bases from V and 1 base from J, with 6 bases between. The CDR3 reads CSVERLNTGELFF. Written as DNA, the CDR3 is TGCAGCGTTGAGCGGTTGAACACCGGGGAGCTGTTTTTT.

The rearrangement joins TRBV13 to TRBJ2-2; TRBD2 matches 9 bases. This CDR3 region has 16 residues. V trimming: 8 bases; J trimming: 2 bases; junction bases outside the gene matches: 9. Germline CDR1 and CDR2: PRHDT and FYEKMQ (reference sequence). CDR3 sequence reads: CASGLRLAGNTGELFF. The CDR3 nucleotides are TGTGCCAGCGGACTAAGGCTAGCGGGAAACACCGGGGAGCTGTTTTTT.

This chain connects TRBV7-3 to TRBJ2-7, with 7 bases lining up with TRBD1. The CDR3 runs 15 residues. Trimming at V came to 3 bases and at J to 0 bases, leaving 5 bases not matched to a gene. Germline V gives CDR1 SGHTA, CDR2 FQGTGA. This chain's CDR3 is CASSFRDSPSYEQYF. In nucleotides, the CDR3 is TGTGCCAGCAGCTTCAGGGACAGTCCCTCCTACGAGCAGTACTTC. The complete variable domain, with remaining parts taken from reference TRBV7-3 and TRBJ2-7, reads GAGVSQTPSNKVTEKGKYVELRCDPISGHTALYWYRQSLGQGPEFLIYFQGTGAADDSGLPNDRFFAVRPEGSVSTLKIQRTERGDSAVYLCASSFRDSPSYEQYFGPGTRLTVT.

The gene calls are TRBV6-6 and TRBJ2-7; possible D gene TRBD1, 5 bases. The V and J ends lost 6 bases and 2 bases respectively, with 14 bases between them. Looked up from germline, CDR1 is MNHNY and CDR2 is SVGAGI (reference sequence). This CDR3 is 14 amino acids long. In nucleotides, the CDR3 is TGTGCCAGCAGCCATGGGGCAGCTACCTACGAGCAGTACTTC. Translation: CASSHGAATYEQYF.

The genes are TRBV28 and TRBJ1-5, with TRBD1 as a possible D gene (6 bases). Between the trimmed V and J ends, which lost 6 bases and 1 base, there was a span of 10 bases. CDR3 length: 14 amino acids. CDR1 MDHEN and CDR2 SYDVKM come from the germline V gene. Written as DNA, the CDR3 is TGTGCCAGCAGCAAGGGGGGGAGCAATCAGCCCCAGCATTTT. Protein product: CASSKGGSNQPQHF.

This chain's CDR3 is CASSINYPGTSGRRNEQFF. CDR3 sequence (DNA): TGTGCCAGCAGTATAAACTACCCCGGGACTAGCGGGAGAAGAAATGAGCAGTTCTTC. The rearrangement joins TRBV28 to TRBJ2-1; 14 nucleotides agree with TRBD2. V dropped 5 bases and J dropped 7; count of bases not matched to a gene: 16. CDR1 is MDHEN, CDR2 SYDVKM, per germline. The length of the CDR3 is 19 residues.

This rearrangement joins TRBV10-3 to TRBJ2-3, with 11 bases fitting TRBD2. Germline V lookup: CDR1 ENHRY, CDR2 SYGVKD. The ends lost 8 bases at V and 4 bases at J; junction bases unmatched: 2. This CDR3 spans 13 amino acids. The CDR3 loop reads CAILAGGSDTQYF. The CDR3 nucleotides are TGTGCCATCCTAGCGGGAGGTTCAGATACGCAGTATTTT.

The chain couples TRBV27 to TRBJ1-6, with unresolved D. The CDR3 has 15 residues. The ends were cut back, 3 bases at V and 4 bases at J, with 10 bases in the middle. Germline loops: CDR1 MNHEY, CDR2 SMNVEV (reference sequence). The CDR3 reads CASSLRGIYNSPLHF. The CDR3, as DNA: TGTGCCAGCAGTTTGCGAGGGATTTATAATTCACCCCTCCACTTT.